The subject of this entry is one T cell receptor beta chain. Germline V gives CDR1 LGHNA, CDR2 YSLEER. The CDR3 is 14 amino acids. V was cut by 4 bases and J by 1 base, with 10 bases left in between. The data belong to a study of blood T cell repertoires in COVID-19. On the study more broadly: Acute and convalescent COVID-19 specimens originated in the United States, Italy and Spain. The cDNA or gDNA used as material had been derived from T cells, B-cell-depleted T cells, or PBMCs.

Per the authors' pipeline: The assay estimated nucleated cells by amplifying reference gene primers. The method was immunoSEQ multiplex PCR; TCRdb's version includes in-frame clones alone and lacks a portion of them. That table supplies the V and J calls and clone size; D and trimming were determined from the DNA. The sample has 85,000 to 120,000 clones, around 84% seen once. What was sequenced was peripheral blood. This clonotype was obtained from a human donor in a cohort sampled during active COVID-19. The chain uses TRBV4-3 and TRBJ1-1; possible D gene TRBD1, 5 bases. The CDR3 DNA sequence: TGCGCCAGCAGCCGACAGAACAGGAACACTGAAGCTTTCTTT. Protein sequence: CASSRQNRNTEAFF.